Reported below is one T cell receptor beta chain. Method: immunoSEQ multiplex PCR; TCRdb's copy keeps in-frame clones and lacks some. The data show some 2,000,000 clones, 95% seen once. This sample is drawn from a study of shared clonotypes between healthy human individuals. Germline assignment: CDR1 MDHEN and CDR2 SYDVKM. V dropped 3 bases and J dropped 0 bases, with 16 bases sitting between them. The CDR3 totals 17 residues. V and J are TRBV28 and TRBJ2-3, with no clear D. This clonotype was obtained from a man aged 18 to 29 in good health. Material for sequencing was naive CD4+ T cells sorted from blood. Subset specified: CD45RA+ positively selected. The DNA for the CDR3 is TGTGCCAGCAGTTTTCAAGGGATCAAAACGAGCACAGATACGCAGTATTTT. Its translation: CASSFQGIKTSTDTQYF.